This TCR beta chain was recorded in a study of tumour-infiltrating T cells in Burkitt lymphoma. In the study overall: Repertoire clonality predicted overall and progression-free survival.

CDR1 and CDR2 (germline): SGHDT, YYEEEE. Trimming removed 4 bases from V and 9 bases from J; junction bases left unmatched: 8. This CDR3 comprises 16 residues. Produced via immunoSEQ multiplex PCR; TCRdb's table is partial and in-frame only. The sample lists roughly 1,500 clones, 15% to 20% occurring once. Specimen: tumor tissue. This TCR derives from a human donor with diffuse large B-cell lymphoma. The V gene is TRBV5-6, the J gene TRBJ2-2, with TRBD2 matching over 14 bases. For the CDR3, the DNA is TGTGCCAGCAGCCCTGGACTAGCGGGGGGCCAACGGGAGCTGTTTTTT. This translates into CASSPGLAGGQRELFF. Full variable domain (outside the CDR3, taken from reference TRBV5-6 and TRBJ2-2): DAGVTQSPTHLIKTRGQQVTLRCSPKSGHDTVSWYQQALGQGPQFIFQYYEEEERQRGNFPDRFSGHQFPNYSSELNVNALLLGDSALYLCASSPGLAGGQRELFFGEGSRLTVL.